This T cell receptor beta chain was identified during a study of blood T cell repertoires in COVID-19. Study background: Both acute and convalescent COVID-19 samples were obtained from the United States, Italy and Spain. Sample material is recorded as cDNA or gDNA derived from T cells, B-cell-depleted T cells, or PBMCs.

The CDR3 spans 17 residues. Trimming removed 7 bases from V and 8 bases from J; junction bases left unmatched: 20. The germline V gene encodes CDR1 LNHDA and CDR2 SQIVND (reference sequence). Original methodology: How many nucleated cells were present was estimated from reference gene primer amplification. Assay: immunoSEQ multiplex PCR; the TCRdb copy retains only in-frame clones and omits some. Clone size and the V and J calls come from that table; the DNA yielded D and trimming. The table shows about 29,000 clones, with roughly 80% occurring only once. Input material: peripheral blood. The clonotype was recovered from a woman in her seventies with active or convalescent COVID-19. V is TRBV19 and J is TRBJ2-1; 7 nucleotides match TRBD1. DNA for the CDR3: TGTGCCAGTAATTTTAGGTTCAGGGGGAGCCCTGGGGATGAGCAGTTCTTC. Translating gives CASNFRFRGSPGDEQFF.